The present entry profiles one TCR beta chain with its context. Sequencing used immunoSEQ multiplex PCR; TCRdb keeps in-frame clones, though not all of them. The data hold roughly 88,000 clones, with around 80% observed a single time. CDR1 and CDR2 from the germline V gene are SGDLS and YYNGEE. J lost 1 base, V lost 3 bases, and 4 bases had no gene match. There are 15 residues in the CDR3. The data are from a study of blood T cell repertoires in COVID-19. The TCR sequence derives from a woman aged 80 or over with acute or convalescent COVID-19. The chain uses TRBV9 and TRBJ1-2, with TRBD1 identical over 9 bases. The specimen sequenced was peripheral blood. The CDR3 DNA follows: TGTGCCAGCAGCGCCCGGACAGGGGATAACTATGGCTACACCTTC. Translated: CASSARTGDNYGYTF.